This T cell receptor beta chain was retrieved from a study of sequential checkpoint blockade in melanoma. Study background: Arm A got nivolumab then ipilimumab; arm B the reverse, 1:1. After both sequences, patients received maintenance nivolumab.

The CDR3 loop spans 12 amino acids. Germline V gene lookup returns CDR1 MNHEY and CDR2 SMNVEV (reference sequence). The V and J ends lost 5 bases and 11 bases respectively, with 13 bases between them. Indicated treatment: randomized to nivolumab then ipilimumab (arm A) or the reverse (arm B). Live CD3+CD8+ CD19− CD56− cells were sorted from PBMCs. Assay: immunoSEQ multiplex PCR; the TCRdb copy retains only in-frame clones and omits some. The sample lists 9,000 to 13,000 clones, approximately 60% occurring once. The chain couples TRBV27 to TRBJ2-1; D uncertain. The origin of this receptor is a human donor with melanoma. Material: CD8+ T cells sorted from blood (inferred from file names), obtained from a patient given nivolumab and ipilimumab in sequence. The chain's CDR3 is CASSNFGTQQFF. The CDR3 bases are TGTGCCAGCAGTAATTTCGGTACCCAGCAGTTCTTC.